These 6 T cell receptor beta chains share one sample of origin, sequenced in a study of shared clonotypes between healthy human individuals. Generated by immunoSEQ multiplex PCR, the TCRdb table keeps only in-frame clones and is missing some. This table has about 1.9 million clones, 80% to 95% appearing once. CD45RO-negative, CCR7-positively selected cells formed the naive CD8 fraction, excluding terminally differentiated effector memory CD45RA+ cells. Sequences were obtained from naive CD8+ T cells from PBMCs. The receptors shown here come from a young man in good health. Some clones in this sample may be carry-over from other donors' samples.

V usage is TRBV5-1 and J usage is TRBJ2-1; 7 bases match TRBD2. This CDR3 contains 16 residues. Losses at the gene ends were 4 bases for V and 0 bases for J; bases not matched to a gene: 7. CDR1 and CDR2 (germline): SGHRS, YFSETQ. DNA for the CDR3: TGCGCCAGCAGCGAGACGGGGGGTTTCTCCTACAATGAGCAGTTCTTC. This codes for CASSETGGFSYNEQFF.

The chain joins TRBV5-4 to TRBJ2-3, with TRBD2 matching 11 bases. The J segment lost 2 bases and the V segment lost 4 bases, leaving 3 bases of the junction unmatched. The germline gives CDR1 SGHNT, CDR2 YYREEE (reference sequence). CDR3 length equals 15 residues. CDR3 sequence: CASSTGLAATDTQYF. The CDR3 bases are TGTGCCAGCAGCACGGGACTAGCGGCCACAGATACGCAGTATTTT.

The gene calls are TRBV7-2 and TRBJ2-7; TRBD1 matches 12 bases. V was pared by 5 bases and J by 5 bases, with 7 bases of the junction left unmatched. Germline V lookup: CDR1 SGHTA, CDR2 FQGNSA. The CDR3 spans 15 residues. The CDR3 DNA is TGTGCCAGCAGCCTTTGGGACAGGGGGCGGGACGAGCAGTACTTC. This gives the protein CASSLWDRGRDEQYF.

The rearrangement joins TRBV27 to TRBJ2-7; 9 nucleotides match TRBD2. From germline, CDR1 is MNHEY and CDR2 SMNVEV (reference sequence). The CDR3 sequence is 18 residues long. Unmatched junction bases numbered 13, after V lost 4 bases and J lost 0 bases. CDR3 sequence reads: CASSSARLAGPGSYEQYF. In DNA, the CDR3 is TGTGCCAGCAGTTCCGCTCGCCTAGCGGGACCTGGCTCCTACGAGCAGTACTTC.

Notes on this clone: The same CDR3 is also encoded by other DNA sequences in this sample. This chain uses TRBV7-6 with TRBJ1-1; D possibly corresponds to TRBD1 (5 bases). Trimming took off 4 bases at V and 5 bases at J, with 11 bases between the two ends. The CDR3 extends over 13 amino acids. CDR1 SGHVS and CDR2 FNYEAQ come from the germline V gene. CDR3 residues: CASSSARGTEAFF. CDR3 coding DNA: TGTGCCAGCAGCTCCGCAAGGGGAACTGAAGCTTTCTTT.

The CDR3 here is CAWSDSEPLHF. The CDR3 DNA reads TGTGCCTGGAGTGACTCTGAACCCCTCCACTTT. The gene calls are TRBV30 and TRBJ1-6; D is undetermined. Per the germline V gene, CDR1 is GTSNPN and CDR2 is SVGIG (reference sequence). The ends were cut back, 1 base at V and 12 bases at J, with 7 bases in the middle. The CDR3 sequence is 11 residues long.